The 5 T cell receptor beta chains reported below all come from one sample, sequenced in a study of T cells after posttransplantation cyclophosphamide. Cyclophosphamide on days +3 and +4 followed busulfan-fludarabine conditioning and a marrow graft. The protocol was immunoSEQ multiplex PCR, while the TCRdb copy is restricted to in-frame clones and leaves out a portion. This sample comprises 15,000 or so clones, none seen once only. Sequences were derived from PBMCs, sampled after allogeneic stem cell transplant with posttransplant cyclophosphamide. These receptors all come from a female patient in her 40s who received an allogeneic stem cell transplant from an unrelated donor, was CMV-positive, and had acute GVHD only. Some of these T cells may belong to the graft donor.

This clone was recorded at least ten times. J is TRBJ1-5 and V is TRBV28, with D unclear. Germline CDR1 reads MDHEN; CDR2 reads SYDVKM. Trimming stripped 5 bases from V and 1 base from J, with 15 bases between. The CDR3 loop spans 16 amino acids. This CDR3 reads CASSPSRVLSNQPQHF. The DNA for the CDR3 is TGTGCCAGCAGTCCCTCGCGGGTGCTCAGCAATCAGCCCCAGCATTTT. Filled out from reference TRBV28 and TRBJ1-5, the complete variable domain reads DVKVTQSSRYLVKRTGEKVFLECVQDMDHENMFWYRQDPGLGLRLIYFSYDVKMKEKGDIPEGYSVSREKKERFSLILESASTNQTSMYLCASSPSRVLSNQPQHFGDGTRLSIL.

This clone was counted a few times. J is TRBJ2-3 and V is TRBV5-1; TRBD1 matches at 7 bases. The CDR3 runs 15 residues. V lost 0 bases, J lost 3 bases, and 4 bases stayed unmatched. From germline, CDR1 is SGHRS and CDR2 YFSETQ. The CDR3 here is CASSLEGAGTDTQYF. The CDR3 region has the DNA TGCGCCAGCAGCTTGGAGGGGGCCGGAACAGATACGCAGTATTTT.

This clone was observed many times. The J gene is TRBJ2-6, the V gene TRBV19; 8 bases map to TRBD1. CDR1 is LNHDA, CDR2 SQIVND, per germline (reference sequence). The CDR3 is made up of 19 amino acids. After removal of 0 bases from V and 0 bases from J, the junction contained 7 bases not matched to a gene. The CDR3 sequence is CASSIDRDRPSSGANVLTF. In DNA, the CDR3 is TGTGCCAGTAGTATAGATAGGGACAGGCCCTCCTCTGGGGCCAACGTCCTGACTTTC.

The chain is built from TRBV5-4 and TRBJ2-5; TRBD1 is a possible D gene (6 bases). CDR1 is SGHNT, CDR2 YYREEE, per germline (reference sequence). The ends were cut back, 5 bases at V and 4 bases at J, with 12 bases in the middle. This CDR3 contains 13 residues. DNA of the CDR3: TGTGCCAGCAGGTTACAGGGTTCAGAGACCCAGTACTTC. This translates into CASRLQGSETQYF.

This clone was counted ten times or more. The CDR3 here is CASSKAREETEKLFF. The DNA for the CDR3 is TGTGCCAGCAGCAAAGCGCGGGAAGAAACAGAAAAACTGTTTTTT. The genes are TRBV21-1 and TRBJ1-4. TRBV21-1 is annotated as a pseudogene. The CDR3 consists of 15 residues.